These 20 T cell receptor beta chains share one sample of origin, sequenced in a study of blood T cells in healthy people across ages. A sample-barcoded 5' primer and a J-beta primer mix were used in a second PCR of about 7 to 12 cycles. TCRdb independently ran MiXCR on the 5' RACE reads; one entry per CDR3 protein. The sample consists of roughly 1.5 million distinct CDR3 sequences, about 42% of them appearing once. The source material was blood. The receptors were gathered from a woman aged 18-30 years in good health.

This chain links TRBV9 with TRBJ2-3, with D hard to call. The CDR3 contains 13 residues. Trimming left V 4 bases short and J 5 bases short, with 11 bases between. Germline V gives CDR1 SGDLS, CDR2 YYNGEE. CDR3 DNA sequence: TGTGCCAGCAGCTTAGAGACTCTAGATACGCAGTATTTT. Translated, it gives CASSLETLDTQYF.

This chain connects TRBV20-1 to TRBJ1-6; TRBD1 matches 8 bases. Unmatched junction bases numbered 5, after V lost 4 bases and J lost 6 bases. CDR1 DFQATT and CDR2 SNEGSKA come from the germline V gene (reference sequence). The CDR3 has 14 residues. This chain's CDR3 is CSATGQGANSPLHF. The DNA of the CDR3 is TGCAGTGCTACTGGACAGGGTGCTAATTCACCCCTCCACTTT.

Only a few counts were recorded for this clonotype. This chain uses TRBV21-1 with TRBJ2-5; TRBD1 is the table's D call, not checked against the DNA. TRBV21-1 is given as a pseudogene. This CDR3 has 13 amino acids. The CDR3 bases are TGTGCCAGCAGCAAACACAGGGATGAGACCCAGTACTTC. Amino acid sequence: CASSKHRDETQYF.

Worth noting for this clonotype: This may be a read error: a much more frequent sequence differs by one nucleotide. V usage is TRBV12-3 or TRBV12-4 and J usage is TRBJ2-1; D gene unclear. The CDR3 is made up of 14 amino acids. The CDR3: CASSVLSSYKEQFF. CDR3 DNA: TGTGCCAGCAGTGTCCTGAGCTCCTACAAGGAGCAGTTCTTC.

The gene calls are TRBV2 and TRBJ2-3; 8 nucleotides align to TRBD1. CDR1 and CDR2 from the germline V gene are SNHLY and FYNNEI. The junction had 8 bases not matched to a gene; V was cut back by 8 bases and J by 4 bases. The CDR3 contains 14 residues. The CDR3 loop is CASLWTGNSDTQYF. CDR3 sequence (DNA): TGTGCCAGCCTCTGGACAGGGAATTCAGATACGCAGTATTTT.

The V gene is TRBV29-1, the J gene TRBJ2-3, with 7 positions matching TRBD1. This CDR3 spans 12 amino acids. The germline CDR1 and CDR2 sequences are SQVTM and ANQGSEA. V shed 5 bases, J shed 7 bases, and the junction held 6 bases outside the gene matches. CDR3 residues: CSVWKGGHTQYF. In DNA form, the CDR3 reads TGCAGCGTTTGGAAAGGGGGCCATACGCAGTATTTT.

This clonotype was counted between two and nine times. The chain has TRBV9 and TRBJ2-1, with 7 bases fitting TRBD2. The CDR3 extends over 14 amino acids. V lost 3 bases and J lost 4; bases outside the gene matches: 4. Germline V gene sequence: CDR1 SGDLS, CDR2 YYNGEE. CDR3 sequence (DNA): TGTGCCAGCAGCGCAGCTAGCGGATACAATGAGCAGTTCTTC. It is translated as CASSAASGYNEQFF.

J is TRBJ2-7 and V is TRBV7-2; perhaps TRBD2 as D (6 bases). Trimming left V 2 bases short and J 4 bases short, with 12 bases between. The germline gives CDR1 SGHTA, CDR2 FQGNSA. The CDR3 totals 14 residues. The CDR3 DNA reads as TGTGCCAGCAGCTTACTCGGGACTGGATACGAGCAGTACTTC. This encodes CASSLLGTGYEQYF.

In nucleotides, the CDR3 is TGCAGCGTCCCCGGCCGGGACAGATACAATGAGCAGTACTTC. Protein: CSVPGRDRYNEQYF. The genes are TRBV29-1 and TRBJ2-7, with 7 bases matching TRBD1. The CDR3 consists of 14 residues. The V segment lost 6 bases and the J segment 7 bases; nucleotides outside the gene matches: 15. Germline V gene data show CDR1 as SQVTM and CDR2 as ANQGSEA.

Remarks on this clonotype: One end of the junction is discordant with germline, which a read error may explain. The V call is TRBV25-1, the J call TRBJ2-3; D gene ambiguous. CDR1 MGHDK and CDR2 SYGVNS come from the germline V gene. The CDR3 totals 15 residues. As DNA, the CDR3 is TGTGCCAGCAGTGAATTGGTACTGAGCAAAGATACGCAGTATTTT. It is translated as CASSELVLSKDTQYF.

There are a few counts of this clonotype. The chain is built from TRBV2 and TRBJ2-3, with D perhaps matching TRBD1 (5 bases). The CDR3 is 13 residues long. Germline V gene sequence: CDR1 SNHLY, CDR2 FYNNEI. Trimming took off 10 bases at V and 2 bases at J, with 13 bases between the two ends. CDR3: CATLTDFTDTQYF. The DNA for the CDR3 is TGTGCCACCTTGACAGACTTCACAGATACGCAGTATTTT.

Remarks on this clonotype: A junction end diverges from the germline sequence, so it may reflect a read error. The chain recombines TRBV7-2 with TRBJ1-2, with 7 bases lining up with TRBD1. CDR3 length: 14 residues. Germline-derived CDR1 and CDR2 are SGHTA and FQGNSA. The CDR3 DNA sequence: TGTGCCAGCAGCTTCGAAGGGGGCTTCTATGGCTGCACCTTC. Translating gives CASSFEGGFYGCTF.

V usage is TRBV7-9 and J usage is TRBJ2-5, with TRBD1 matching 9 bases. The V gene's germline CDR1 is SEHNR and CDR2 FQNEAQ (reference sequence). V dropped 7 bases and J dropped 2; count of bases not matched to a gene: 5. The CDR3 spans 14 residues. The CDR3 DNA reads TGTGCCAGCATCCCGGGACAGGGACAAGAGACCCAGTACTTC. Residues: CASIPGQGQETQYF.

V gene TRBV4-1 combines with J gene TRBJ1-6; TRBD1 matches 9 bases. The CDR3 spans 14 residues. Trimming removed 6 bases from V and 11 bases from J; junction bases left unmatched: 8. Looked up from germline, CDR1 is MGHRA and CDR2 is YSYEKL. CDR3 sequence (DNA): TGCGCCAGCAGTAAGGGACAGGGTGGCGCACCCCTCCACTTT. Translated: CASSKGQGGAPLHF.

This clonotype was seen at least ten times. This chain uses TRBV6-5 with TRBJ2-5, with D perhaps TRBD1 (6 bases). This CDR3 contains 13 residues. Germline-derived CDR1 and CDR2 are MNHEY and SVGAGI. Trimming took 6 bases from V and 2 from J, leaving 10 bases between them. The CDR3 DNA reads TGTGCCAGCAGCCGACAGGCTCAAGAGACCCAGTACTTC. Its protein product is CASSRQAQETQYF.

This chain links TRBV14 with TRBJ1-5; D gene unclear. V was pared by 4 bases and J by 9 bases, with 7 bases between. Per germline, CDR1 SGHDN and CDR2 FVKESK. This CDR3 is 11 amino acids long. The CDR3 sequence: CASSPRWPQHF. Written as DNA, the CDR3 is TGTGCCAGCAGCCCCAGGTGGCCCCAGCATTTT.

J is TRBJ2-3 and V is TRBV7-2; 8 positions match TRBD2. V lost 5 bases and J lost 5; bases outside the gene matches: 6. Germline CDR1 reads SGHTA; CDR2 reads FQGNSA. The length of the CDR3 is 14 residues. CDR3 coding DNA: TGTGCCAGCAGCGTCGGACGGGGGGGAGATACGCAGTATTTT. The encoded protein is CASSVGRGGDTQYF.

In its sample, this clonotype was seen many times. J is TRBJ2-1 and V is TRBV29-1, with 13 bases identical to TRBD2. Per the germline V gene, CDR1 is SQVTM and CDR2 is ANQGSEA. Losses at the gene ends were 5 bases for V and 2 bases for J; bases not matched to a gene: 3. This CDR3 spans 15 amino acids. The CDR3: CSVRGTSGTYNEQFF. The DNA for the CDR3 is TGCAGCGTTCGGGGGACTAGCGGGACCTACAATGAGCAGTTCTTC.

The V gene is TRBV12-3 or TRBV12-4, the J gene TRBJ1-1; TRBD1 agrees at 7 bases. This CDR3 has 15 amino acids. Germline trimming cut 1 base from V and 5 bases from J; bases unmatched to any gene: 7. CDR3 nucleotides: TGTGCCAGCAGTTTAGTCCCAGGGGGAGAGACTGAAGCTTTCTTT. This sequence encodes CASSLVPGGETEAFF.

This chain joins TRBV7-9 and TRBJ2-4, with 9 bases identical to TRBD2. The end of the DNA fits TRBJ2-7 better, so the J call may be wrong. There are 15 residues in the CDR3. The germline gives CDR1 SEHNR, CDR2 FQNEAQ (reference sequence). CDR3 in amino acids: CASSLRASGTCEQYF. CDR3 DNA: TGTGCCAGCAGCTTAAGGGCTAGCGGGACCTGCGAGCAGTACTTC.